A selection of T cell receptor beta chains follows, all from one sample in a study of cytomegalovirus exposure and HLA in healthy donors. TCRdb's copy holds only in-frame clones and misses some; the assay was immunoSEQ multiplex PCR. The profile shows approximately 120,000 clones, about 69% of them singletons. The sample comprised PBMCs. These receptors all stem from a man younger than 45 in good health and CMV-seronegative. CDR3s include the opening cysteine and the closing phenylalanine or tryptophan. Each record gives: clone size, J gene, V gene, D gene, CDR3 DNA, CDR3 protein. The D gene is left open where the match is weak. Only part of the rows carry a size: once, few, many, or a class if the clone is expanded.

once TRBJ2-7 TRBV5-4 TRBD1 TGTGCCAGCAGCTATAGCCGGGACAGGGGTGCCTACGAGCAGTACTTC CASSYSRDRGAYEQYF
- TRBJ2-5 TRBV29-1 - TGCAGCGTTGAACGGGGGAAAAGGGAGACCCAGTACTTC CSVERGKRETQYF
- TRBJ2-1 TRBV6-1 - TGTGCCAGCAGTGAGTTCACAGTTTTGGTCAACAATGAGCAGTTCTTC CASSEFTVLVNNEQFF
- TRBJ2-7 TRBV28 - TGTGCCAGCAGCCGTTCCTCCTCTCTCTCTGACGAGCAGTACTTC CASSRSSSLSDEQYF
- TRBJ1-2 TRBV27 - TGTGCCAGCAGTCCCTCCCGGGGGGCCAGATGGTATGGCTACACCTTC CASSPSRGARWYGYTF
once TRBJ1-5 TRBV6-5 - TGTGCCAGCAGTCCCCTGGGGGCGAGTAATCAGCCCCAGCATTTT CASSPLGASNQPQHF
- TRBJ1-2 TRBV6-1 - TGTGCCAGCAGTGGGTCAGGGTTTATGTATGGCTACACCTTC CASSGSGFMYGYTF
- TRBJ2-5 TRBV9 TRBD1 TGTGCCAGCAGCGTACTTCCGGGACAGGGGGAGACCCAGTACTTC CASSVLPGQGETQYF
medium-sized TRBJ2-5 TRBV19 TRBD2 TGTGCCAGTAGCCAGAAGCGGGGGACCCAAGAGACCCAGTACTTC CASSQKRGTQETQYF
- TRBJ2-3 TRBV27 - TGTGCCAGCAGTTTATCATTCCTGAGCACAGATACGCAGTATTTT CASSLSFLSTDTQYF
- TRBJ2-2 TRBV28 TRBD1 TGTGCCAGCAGTTTGGTCGGGACAGGGAAAACCGGGGAGCTGTTTTTT CASSLVGTGKTGELFF
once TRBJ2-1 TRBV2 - TGTGCCAGCAGTGAAATGGGTCATCAGTCGGGGGAGCAGTTCTTC CASSEMGHQSGEQFF
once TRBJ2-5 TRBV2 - TGTGCCAGCAGCCCATACGGGGAAGGGGAGACCCAGTACTTC CASSPYGEGETQYF
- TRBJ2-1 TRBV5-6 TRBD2 TGTGCCAGCAGCACCCTTCAGCGGGGTTCCTACAATGAGCAGTTCTTC CASSTLQRGSYNEQFF
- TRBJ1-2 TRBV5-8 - TGTGCCAGCAGCTTGGAAATGGGGGGAACGGATGGCTACACCTTC CASSLEMGGTDGYTF
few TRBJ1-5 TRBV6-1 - TGTGCCAGCAGTGAAGCGAGGGAGGGGGGCGGGAATCAGCCCCAGCATTTT CASSEAREGGGNQPQHF
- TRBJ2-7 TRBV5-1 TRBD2 TGCGCCAGCAGCTTGGCTAGCGGACTCTACGAGCAGTACTTC CASSLASGLYEQYF
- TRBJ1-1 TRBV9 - TGTGCCAGCAGCGTAGAAGGAGCCAACACTGAAGCTTTCTTT CASSVEGANTEAFF
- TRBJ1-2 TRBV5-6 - TGTGCCAGCAGCTTGGCCGTCACTAAGTCGGGCTACACCTTC CASSLAVTKSGYTF
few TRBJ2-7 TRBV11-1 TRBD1 TGTGCCAGCAGCTTAGTCGGACAGGGTATCGACGAGCAGTACTTC CASSLVGQGIDEQYF
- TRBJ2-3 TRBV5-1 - TGCGCCAGCAGCTTGGGGCAGGGAGATACGCAGTATTTT CASSLGQGDTQYF
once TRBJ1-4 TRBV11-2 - TGTGCCAGCAGCCTAGAGAGGTTTAATGAAAAACTGTTTTTT CASSLERFNEKLFF
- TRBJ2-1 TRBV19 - TGTGCCAGTAGTATCCGCGTGGGCGGGACCTACAATGAGCAGTTCTTC CASSIRVGGTYNEQFF
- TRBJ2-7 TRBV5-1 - TGCGCCAGCAGCTTGGCCTCACAGGGATCCAACGAGCAGTACTTC CASSLASQGSNEQYF
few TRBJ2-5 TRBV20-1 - TGCAGTCCTAGACCATCAGAGACCCAGTACTTC CSPRPSETQYF
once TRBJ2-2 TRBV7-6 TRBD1 TGTGCCAGCAGCTTTTCTCAGGGGGCATGGACCGGGGAGCTGTTTTTT CASSFSQGAWTGELFF
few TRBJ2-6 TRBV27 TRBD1 TGTGCCAGCAGTTATTGGGACAGCCCTTCTGGGGCCAACGTCCTGACTTTC CASSYWDSPSGANVLTF
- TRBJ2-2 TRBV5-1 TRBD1 TGCGCCAGCAGCTTGGGGACAGGGGAGGCCGGGGAGCTGTTTTTT CASSLGTGEAGELFF
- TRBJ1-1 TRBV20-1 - TGCAGTGCTAGTCCCGGTTACGAAGCTTTCTTT CSASPGYEAFF
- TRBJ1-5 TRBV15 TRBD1 TGTGCCACCGGACGAACGACAGGGCGGGGTCAGCCCCAGCATTTT CATGRTTGRGQPQHF
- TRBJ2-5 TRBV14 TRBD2 TGTGCCAGCAGCCAAAAAAGGGCACGGGGGGACCGGGAGACCCAGTACTTC CASSQKRARGDRETQYF
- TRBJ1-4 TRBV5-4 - TGTGCCAGCAGCTTGGACTCAGGGAGGCATGAAAAACTGTTTTTT CASSLDSGRHEKLFF
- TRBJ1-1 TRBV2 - TGTGCCAGCAGTGAAGCGCCAGGGGACACTGAAGCTTTCTTT CASSEAPGDTEAFF
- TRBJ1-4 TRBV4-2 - TGTGCCAGCAGCCATGGAGGGGGGGACCTAAAACTGTTTTTT CASSHGGGDLKLFF
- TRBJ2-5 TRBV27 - TGTGCCAGCAGTTTGACTAGTTTCGCGACCCAGTACTTC CASSLTSFATQYF
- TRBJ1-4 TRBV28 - TGTGCCAGTCAGGATGCTCTTGAAAAACTGTTTTTT CASQDALEKLFF
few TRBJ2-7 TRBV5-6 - TGTGCCAGCAGCTTCCAGGTGGAGCAGTACTTC CASSFQVEQYF